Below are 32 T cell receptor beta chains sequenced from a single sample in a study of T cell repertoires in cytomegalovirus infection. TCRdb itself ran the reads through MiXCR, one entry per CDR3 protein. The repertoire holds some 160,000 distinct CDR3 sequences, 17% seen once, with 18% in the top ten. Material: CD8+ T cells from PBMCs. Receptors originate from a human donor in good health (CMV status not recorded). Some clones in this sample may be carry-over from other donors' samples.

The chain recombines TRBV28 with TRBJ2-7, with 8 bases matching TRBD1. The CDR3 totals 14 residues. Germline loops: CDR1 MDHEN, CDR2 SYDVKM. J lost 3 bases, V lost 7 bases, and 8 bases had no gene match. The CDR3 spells CASNPTGVFYEQYF. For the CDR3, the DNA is TGTGCCAGCAACCCGACAGGGGTCTTCTACGAGCAGTACTTC.

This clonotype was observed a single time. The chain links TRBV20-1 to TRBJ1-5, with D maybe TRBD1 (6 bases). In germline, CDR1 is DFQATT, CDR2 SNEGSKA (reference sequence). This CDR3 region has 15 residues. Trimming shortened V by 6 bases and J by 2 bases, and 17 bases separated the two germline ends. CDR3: CSANDRRLGNQPQHF. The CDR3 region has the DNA TGCAGTGCAAATGACAGGCGGTTGGGCAATCAGCCCCAGCATTTT.

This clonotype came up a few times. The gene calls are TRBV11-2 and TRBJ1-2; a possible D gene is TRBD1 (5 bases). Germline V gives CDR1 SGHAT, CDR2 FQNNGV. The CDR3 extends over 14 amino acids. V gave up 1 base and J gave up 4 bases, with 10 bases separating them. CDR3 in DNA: TGTGCCAGCAGCTTAGCCCCGGGACCCTATGGCTACACCTTC. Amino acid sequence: CASSLAPGPYGYTF.

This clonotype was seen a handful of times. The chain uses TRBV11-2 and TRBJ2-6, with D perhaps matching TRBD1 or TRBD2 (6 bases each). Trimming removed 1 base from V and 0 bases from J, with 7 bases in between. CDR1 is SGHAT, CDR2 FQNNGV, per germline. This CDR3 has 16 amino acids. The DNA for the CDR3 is TGTGCCAGCAGCTTAGGGGGGGCCTCTGGGGCCAACGTCCTGACTTTC. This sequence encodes CASSLGGASGANVLTF.

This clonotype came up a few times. This chain's CDR3 is CASSSLESDTQYF. CDR3 DNA: TGTGCCAGCAGTTCCTTGGAGAGTGATACGCAGTATTTT. The chain combines TRBV28 with TRBJ2-3; the D is unclear. With 4 bases removed from V and 6 bases from J, the gap between germline ends came to 11 bases. The CDR3 is 13 amino acids. Germline V CDR1 and CDR2: MDHEN, SYDVKM.

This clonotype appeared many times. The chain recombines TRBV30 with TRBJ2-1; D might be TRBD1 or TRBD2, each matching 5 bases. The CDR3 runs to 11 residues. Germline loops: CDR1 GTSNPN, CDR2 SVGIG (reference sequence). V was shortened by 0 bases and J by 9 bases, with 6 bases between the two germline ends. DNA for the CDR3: TGTGCCTGGAGTGTAGGGACTGAGCAGTTCTTC. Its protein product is CAWSVGTEQFF. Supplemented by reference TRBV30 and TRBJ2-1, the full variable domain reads SQTIHQWPATLVQPVGSPLSLECTVEGTSNPNLYWYRQAAGRGLQLLFYSVGIGQISSEVPQNLSASRPQDRQFILSSKKLLLSDSGFYLCAWSVGTEQFFGPGTRLTVL.

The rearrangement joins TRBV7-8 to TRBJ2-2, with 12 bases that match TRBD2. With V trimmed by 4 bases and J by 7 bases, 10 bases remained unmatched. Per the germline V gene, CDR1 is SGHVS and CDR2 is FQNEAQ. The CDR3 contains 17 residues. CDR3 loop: CASSSVTSGRYGGELFF. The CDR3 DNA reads TGTGCCAGCAGCTCAGTAACTAGCGGGAGGTACGGCGGGGAGCTGTTTTTT.

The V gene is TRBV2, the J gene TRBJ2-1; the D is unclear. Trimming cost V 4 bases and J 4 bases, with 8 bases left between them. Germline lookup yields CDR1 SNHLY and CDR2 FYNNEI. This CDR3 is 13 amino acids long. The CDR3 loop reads CASSVNPYNEQFF. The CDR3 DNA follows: TGTGCCAGCAGTGTAAATCCTTACAATGAGCAGTTCTTC.

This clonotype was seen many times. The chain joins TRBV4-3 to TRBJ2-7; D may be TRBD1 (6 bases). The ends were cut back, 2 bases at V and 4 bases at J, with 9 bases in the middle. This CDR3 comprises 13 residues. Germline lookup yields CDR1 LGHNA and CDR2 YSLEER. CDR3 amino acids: CASSQSQGYEQYF. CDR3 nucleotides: TGCGCCAGCAGCCAATCACAGGGATACGAGCAGTACTTC.

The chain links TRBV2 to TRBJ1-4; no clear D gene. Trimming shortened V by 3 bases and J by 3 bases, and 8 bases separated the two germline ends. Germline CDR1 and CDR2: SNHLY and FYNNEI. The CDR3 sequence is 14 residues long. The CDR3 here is CASSEGIANEKLFF. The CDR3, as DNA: TGTGCCAGCAGTGAGGGTATAGCTAATGAAAAACTGTTTTTT.

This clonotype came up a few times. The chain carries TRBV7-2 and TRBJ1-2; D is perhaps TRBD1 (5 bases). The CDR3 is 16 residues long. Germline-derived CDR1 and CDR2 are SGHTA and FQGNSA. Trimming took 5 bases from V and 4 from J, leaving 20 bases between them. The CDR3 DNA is TGTGCCAGCAGCCAGAGGGGCACAGGAGCCCTCTATGGCTACACCTTC. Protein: CASSQRGTGALYGYTF.

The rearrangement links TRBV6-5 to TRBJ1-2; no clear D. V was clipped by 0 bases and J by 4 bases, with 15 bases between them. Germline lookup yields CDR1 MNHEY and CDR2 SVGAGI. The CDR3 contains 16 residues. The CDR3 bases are TGTGCCAGCAGTTACTCAAGCGCATTCCTCGTCTATGGCTACACCTTC. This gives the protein CASSYSSAFLVYGYTF.

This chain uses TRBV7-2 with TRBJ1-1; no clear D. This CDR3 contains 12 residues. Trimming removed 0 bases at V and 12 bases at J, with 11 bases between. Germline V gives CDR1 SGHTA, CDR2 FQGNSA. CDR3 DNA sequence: TGTGCCAGCAGCTTAGCCCTAACGGGGTCTTTCTTT. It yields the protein CASSLALTGSFF.

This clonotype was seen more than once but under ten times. The CDR3 nucleotides read TGTGCCAGCAGGTCGACAGGGTCAGCCTCCTACGAGCAGTACTTC. Its protein product is CASRSTGSASYEQYF. The chain carries TRBV28 and TRBJ2-7, with 7 positions matching TRBD1. The length of the CDR3 is 15 residues. Germline V gene sequence: CDR1 MDHEN, CDR2 SYDVKM. J was trimmed by 0 bases and V by 6 bases; bases with no gene match: 8.

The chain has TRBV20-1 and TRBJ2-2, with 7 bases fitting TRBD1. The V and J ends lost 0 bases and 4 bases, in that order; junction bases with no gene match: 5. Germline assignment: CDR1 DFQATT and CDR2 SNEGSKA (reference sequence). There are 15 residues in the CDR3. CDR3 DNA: TGCAGTGCTAGAGAACGGGACAGCCCCACCGGGGAGCTGTTTTTT. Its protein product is CSARERDSPTGELFF.

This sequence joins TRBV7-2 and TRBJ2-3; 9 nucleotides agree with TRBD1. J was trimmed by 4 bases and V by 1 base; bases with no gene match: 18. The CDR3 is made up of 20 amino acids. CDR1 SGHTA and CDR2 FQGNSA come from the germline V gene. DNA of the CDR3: TGTGCCAGCAGCTTAGGGGGGAGGACAGGGGACCACACCACCTCAGATACGCAGTATTTT. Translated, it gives CASSLGGRTGDHTTSDTQYF. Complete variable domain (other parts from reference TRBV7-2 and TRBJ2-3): GAGVSQSPSNKVTEKGKDVELRCDPISGHTALYWYRQSLGQGLEFLIYFQGNSAPDKSGLPSDRFSAERTGGSVSTLTIQRTQQEDSAVYLCASSLGGRTGDHTTSDTQYFGPGTRLTVL.

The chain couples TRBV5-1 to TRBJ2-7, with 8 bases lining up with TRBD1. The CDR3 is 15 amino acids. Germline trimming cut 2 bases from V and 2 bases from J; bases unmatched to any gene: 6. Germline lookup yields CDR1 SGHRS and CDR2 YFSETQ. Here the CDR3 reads CASSFSHRGAYEQYF. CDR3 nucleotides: TGCGCCAGCAGCTTCTCCCACAGGGGGGCCTACGAGCAGTACTTC.

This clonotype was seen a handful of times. CDR3 amino acids: CASSFQLNSPLHF. CDR3 nucleotides: TGTGCCAGCAGTTTCCAGTTGAATTCACCCCTCCACTTT. This sequence joins TRBV28 and TRBJ1-6; D is uncertain. CDR3 length: 13 amino acids. The germline CDR1 and CDR2 sequences are MDHEN and SYDVKM. The V and J ends lost 3 bases and 7 bases respectively, with 7 bases between them. Based on the CDR3 plus reference TRBV28 and TRBJ1-6, the full variable domain is DVKVTQSSRYLVKRTGEKVFLECVQDMDHENMFWYRQDPGLGLRLIYFSYDVKMKEKGDIPEGYSVSREKKERFSLILESASTNQTSMYLCASSFQLNSPLHFGNGTRLTVT.

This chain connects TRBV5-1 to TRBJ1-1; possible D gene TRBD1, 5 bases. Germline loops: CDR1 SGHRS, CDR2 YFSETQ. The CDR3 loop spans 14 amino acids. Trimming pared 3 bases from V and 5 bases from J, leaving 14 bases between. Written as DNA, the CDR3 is TGCGCCAGCAGCTCAGCAGGGATGTGGACTGAAGCTTTCTTT. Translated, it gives CASSSAGMWTEAFF.

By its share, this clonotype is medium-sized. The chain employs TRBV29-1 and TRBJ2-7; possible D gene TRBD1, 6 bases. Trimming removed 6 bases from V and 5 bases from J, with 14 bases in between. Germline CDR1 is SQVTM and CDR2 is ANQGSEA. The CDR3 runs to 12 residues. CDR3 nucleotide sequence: TGCAGCGTCGCAGCAGGGGACCACGAGCAGTACTTC. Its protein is CSVAAGDHEQYF.

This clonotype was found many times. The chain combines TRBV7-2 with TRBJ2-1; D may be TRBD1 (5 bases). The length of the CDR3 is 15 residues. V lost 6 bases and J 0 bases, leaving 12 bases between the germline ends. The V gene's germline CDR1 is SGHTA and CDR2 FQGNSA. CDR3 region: CASSPTGVSYNEQFF. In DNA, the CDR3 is TGTGCCAGCAGTCCAACAGGTGTCTCCTACAATGAGCAGTTCTTC.

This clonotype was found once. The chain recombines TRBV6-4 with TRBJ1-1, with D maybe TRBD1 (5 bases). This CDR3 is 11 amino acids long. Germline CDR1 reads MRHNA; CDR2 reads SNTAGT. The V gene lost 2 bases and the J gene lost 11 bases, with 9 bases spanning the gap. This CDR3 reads CASSDAGQAFF. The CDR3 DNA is TGTGCCAGCAGTGACGCAGGGCAGGCTTTCTTT.

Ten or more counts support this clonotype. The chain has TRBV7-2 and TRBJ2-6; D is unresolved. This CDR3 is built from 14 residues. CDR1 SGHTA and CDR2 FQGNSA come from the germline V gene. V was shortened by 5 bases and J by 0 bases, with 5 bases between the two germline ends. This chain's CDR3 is CASSLPSGANVLTF. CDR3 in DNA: TGTGCCAGCAGCCTCCCCTCTGGGGCCAACGTCCTGACTTTC.

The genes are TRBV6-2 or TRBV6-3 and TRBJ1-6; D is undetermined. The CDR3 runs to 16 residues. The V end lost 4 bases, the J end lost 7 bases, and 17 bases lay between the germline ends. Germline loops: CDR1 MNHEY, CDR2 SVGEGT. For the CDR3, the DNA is TGTGCCAGCAGTTCGGCGGGCCAAAGCCGGAATTCACCCCTCCACTTT. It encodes CASSSAGQSRNSPLHF.

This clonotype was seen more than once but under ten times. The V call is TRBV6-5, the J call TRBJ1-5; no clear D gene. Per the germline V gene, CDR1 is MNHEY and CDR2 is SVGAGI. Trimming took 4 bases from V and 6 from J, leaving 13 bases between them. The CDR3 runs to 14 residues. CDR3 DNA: TGTGCCAGCAGTTCTATCCCAGGAACTCAGCCCCAGCATTTT. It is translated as CASSSIPGTQPQHF.

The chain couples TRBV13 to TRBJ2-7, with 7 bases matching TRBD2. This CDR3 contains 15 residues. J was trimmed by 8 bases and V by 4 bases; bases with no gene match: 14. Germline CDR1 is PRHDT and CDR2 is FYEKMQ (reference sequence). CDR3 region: CASSSRDVGRAKQYF. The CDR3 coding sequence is TGTGCCAGCAGCTCCCGTGATGTTGGGAGGGCAAAGCAGTACTTC.

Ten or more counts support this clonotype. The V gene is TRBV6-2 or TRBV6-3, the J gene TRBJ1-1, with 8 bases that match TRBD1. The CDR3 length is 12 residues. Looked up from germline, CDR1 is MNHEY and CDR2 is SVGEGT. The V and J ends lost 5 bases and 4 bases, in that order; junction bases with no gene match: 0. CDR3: CASSTGGTEAFF. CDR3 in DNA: TGTGCCAGCAGTACAGGGGGCACTGAAGCTTTCTTT.

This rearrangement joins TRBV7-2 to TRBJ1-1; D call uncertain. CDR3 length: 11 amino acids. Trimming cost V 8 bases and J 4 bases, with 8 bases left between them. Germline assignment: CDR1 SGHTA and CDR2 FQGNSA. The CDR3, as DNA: TGTGCCAGCCCCGTGGGCACTGAAGCTTTCTTT. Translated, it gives CASPVGTEAFF.

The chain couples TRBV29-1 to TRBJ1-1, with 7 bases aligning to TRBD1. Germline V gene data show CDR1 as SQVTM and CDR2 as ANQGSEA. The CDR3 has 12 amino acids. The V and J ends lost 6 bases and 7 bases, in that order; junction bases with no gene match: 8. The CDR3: CSVGPGGGEAFF. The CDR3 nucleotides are TGCAGCGTCGGGCCAGGGGGTGGTGAAGCTTTCTTT.

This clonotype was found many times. CDR3 sequence: CASSLEVVGGYEQYF. The CDR3 region has the DNA TGTGCCAGCAGCTTAGAGGTTGTGGGGGGCTACGAGCAGTACTTC. V is TRBV7-2 and J is TRBJ2-7, with D possibly TRBD2 on 6 matching bases. CDR3 length: 15 residues. With 1 base removed from V and 3 bases from J, the gap between germline ends came to 13 bases. The germline CDR1 and CDR2 sequences are SGHTA and FQGNSA.

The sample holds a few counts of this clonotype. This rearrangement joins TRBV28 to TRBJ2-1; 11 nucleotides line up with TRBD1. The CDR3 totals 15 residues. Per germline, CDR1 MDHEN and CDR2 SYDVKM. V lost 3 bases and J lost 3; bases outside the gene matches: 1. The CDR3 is CASSFGTGGYNEQFF. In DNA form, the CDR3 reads TGTGCCAGCAGTTTTGGGACAGGGGGCTACAATGAGCAGTTCTTC. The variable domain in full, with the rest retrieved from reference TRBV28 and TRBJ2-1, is DVKVTQSSRYLVKRTGEKVFLECVQDMDHENMFWYRQDPGLGLRLIYFSYDVKMKEKGDIPEGYSVSREKKERFSLILESASTNQTSMYLCASSFGTGGYNEQFFGPGTRLTVL.

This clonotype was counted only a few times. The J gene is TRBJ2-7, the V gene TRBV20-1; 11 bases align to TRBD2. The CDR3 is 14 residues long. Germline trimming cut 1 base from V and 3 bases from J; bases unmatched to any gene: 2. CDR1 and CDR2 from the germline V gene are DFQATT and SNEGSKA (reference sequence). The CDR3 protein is CSARGLAGSYEQYF. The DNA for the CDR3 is TGCAGTGCTAGAGGACTAGCGGGAAGCTACGAGCAGTACTTC.